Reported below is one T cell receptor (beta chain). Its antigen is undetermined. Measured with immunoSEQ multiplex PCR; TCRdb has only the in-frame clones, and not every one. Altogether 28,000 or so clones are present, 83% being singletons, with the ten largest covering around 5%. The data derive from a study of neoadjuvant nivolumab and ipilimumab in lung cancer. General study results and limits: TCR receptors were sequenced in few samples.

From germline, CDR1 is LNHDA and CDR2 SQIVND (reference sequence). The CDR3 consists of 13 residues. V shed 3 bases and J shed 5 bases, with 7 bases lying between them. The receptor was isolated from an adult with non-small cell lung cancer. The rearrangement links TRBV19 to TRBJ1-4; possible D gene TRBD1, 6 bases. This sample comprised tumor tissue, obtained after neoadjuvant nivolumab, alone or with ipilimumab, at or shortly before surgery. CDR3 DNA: TGTGCCAGTAGTATTGACAGGAATGAAAAACTGTTTTTT. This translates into CASSIDRNEKLFF. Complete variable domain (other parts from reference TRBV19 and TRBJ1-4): DGGITQSPKYLFRKEGQNVTLSCEQNLNHDAMYWYRQDPGQGLRLIYYSQIVNDFQKGDIAEGYSVSREKKESFPLTVTSAQKNPTAFYLCASSIDRNEKLFFGSGTQLSVL.